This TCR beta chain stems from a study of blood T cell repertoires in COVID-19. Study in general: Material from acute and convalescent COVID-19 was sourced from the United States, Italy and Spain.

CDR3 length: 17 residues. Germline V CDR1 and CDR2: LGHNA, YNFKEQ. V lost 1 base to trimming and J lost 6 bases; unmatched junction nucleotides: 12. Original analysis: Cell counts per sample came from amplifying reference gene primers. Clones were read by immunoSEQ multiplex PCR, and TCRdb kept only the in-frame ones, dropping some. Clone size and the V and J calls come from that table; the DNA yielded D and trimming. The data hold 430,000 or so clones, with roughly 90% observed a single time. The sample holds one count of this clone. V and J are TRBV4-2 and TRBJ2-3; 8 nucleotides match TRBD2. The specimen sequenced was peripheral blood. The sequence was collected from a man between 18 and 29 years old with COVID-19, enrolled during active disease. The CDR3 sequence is CASSQGASGGPVDTQYF. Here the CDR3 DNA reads TGTGCCAGCAGCCAAGGGGCGAGCGGGGGCCCGGTGGATACGCAGTATTTT.